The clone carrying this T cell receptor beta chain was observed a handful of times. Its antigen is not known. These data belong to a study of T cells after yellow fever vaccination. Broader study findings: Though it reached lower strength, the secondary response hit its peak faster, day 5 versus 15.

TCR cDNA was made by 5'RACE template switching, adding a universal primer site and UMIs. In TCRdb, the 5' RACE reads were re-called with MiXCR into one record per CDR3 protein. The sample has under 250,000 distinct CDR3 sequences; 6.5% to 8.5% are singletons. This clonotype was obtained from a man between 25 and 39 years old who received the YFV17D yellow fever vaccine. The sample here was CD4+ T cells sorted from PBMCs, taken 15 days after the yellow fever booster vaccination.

This CDR3 reads CASSQDGGRANEKLFF. The CDR3 region has the DNA TGCGCCAGCAGCCAAGACGGAGGCAGGGCGAATGAAAAACTGTTTTTT. The V call is TRBV4-3, the J call TRBJ1-4, with D possibly matching TRBD1 (5 bases). CDR1 and CDR2 from the germline V gene are LGHNA and YSLEER. The CDR3 contains 16 residues. Trimming took 0 bases from V and 5 from J, leaving 13 bases between them.